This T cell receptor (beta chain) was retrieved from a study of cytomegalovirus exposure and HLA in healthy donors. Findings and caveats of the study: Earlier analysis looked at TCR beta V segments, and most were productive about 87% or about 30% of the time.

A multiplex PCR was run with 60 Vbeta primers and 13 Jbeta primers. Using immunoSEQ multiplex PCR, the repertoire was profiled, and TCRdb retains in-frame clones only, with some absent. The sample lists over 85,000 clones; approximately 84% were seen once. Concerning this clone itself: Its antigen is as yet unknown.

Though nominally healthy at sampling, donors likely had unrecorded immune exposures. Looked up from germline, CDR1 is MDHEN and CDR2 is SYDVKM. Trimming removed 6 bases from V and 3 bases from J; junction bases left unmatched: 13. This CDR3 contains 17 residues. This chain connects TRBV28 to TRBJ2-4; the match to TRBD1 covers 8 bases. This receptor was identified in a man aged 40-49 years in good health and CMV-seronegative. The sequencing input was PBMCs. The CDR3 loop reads CASSHGTGLLVKNIQYF. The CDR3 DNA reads TGTGCCAGCAGCCATGGGACAGGCCTTCTAGTCAAAAACATTCAGTACTTC.